Listed below are T cell receptor beta chains from one sample, sequenced in a study of T cells in Graves' hyperthyroidism and ophthalmopathy. MiXCR, run by TCRdb on the multiplex PCR reads, gives a single entry per CDR3 protein. The table records over 350,000 distinct CDR3 sequences, around an eighth of them present only once. Input material: blood. The receptors shown here come from a man aged 50-59 years with Graves' ophthalmopathy. CDR3s include the opening cysteine and the closing phenylalanine or tryptophan. Fields, in order: V gene, clone size, J gene, CDR3 protein. Only part of the rows carry a size: once, few, many, or a class if the clone is expanded.

V: TRBV10-3
size: many
J: TRBJ1-2
CDR3: CAISALQGAGGYTF

V: TRBV6-1
size: few
J: TRBJ2-3
CDR3: CASSVRLASTDTQYF

V: TRBV28
size: many
J: TRBJ2-2
CDR3: CATTGLAGGGELFF

V: TRBV5-6
size: NA
J: TRBJ2-2
CDR3: CASRGRRGENTGELFF

V: TRBV11-2
size: few
J: TRBJ2-7
CDR3: CASSPGLASIYEQYF

V: TRBV12-3/TRBV12-4
size: few
J: TRBJ2-1
CDR3: CASSFSELSGASGRAAYNEQFF

V: TRBV6-1
size: NA
J: TRBJ2-7
CDR3: CASGAIQAEQYF

V: TRBV2
size: many
J: TRBJ2-1
CDR3: CASMGVDNEQFF

V: TRBV20-1
size: many
J: TRBJ2-7
CDR3: CSARLLAIYEQYF

V: TRBV6-2/TRBV6-3
size: NA
J: TRBJ2-1
CDR3: CASSRGGFGEQFF

V: TRBV5-1
size: many
J: TRBJ2-1
CDR3: CASSLAIAGLYNEQFF

V: TRBV5-1
size: many
J: TRBJ1-2
CDR3: CASSLERRYGYTF

V: TRBV7-6
size: many
J: TRBJ2-5
CDR3: CASSQTKETQYF

V: TRBV27
size: many
J: TRBJ2-4
CDR3: CASSQFSREVQYF

V: TRBV5-1
size: many
J: TRBJ2-1
CDR3: CASRREAVSYNEQFF

V: TRBV11-2
size: many
J: TRBJ2-7
CDR3: CASSLGQGISYEQYF

V: TRBV9
size: once
J: TRBJ2-7
CDR3: CASSVGDRVSYEQYF

V: TRBV6-1
size: few
J: TRBJ2-3
CDR3: CASRKRGSTDTQYF

V: TRBV7-2
size: few
J: TRBJ2-6
CDR3: CASSLHRVGANVLTF

V: TRBV4-2
size: few
J: TRBJ1-1
CDR3: CASSQERTGLDTEAFF

V: TRBV3-1
size: many
J: TRBJ2-1
CDR3: CASSQGDGEQFF

V: TRBV29-1
size: NA
J: TRBJ2-2
CDR3: CSVWGTSGTGELFF

V: TRBV11-3
size: many
J: TRBJ1-1
CDR3: CASSMGPRRTEAFF

V: TRBV30
size: many
J: TRBJ1-1
CDR3: CAWARQGNTEAFF

V: TRBV20-1
size: few
J: TRBJ2-7
CDR3: CSASYPGLATYEQYF

V: TRBV19
size: NA
J: TRBJ1-2
CDR3: CASTKSYTVTDYGYTF

V: TRBV20-1
size: many
J: TRBJ2-1
CDR3: CSAVPLAGPSSYNEQFF

V: TRBV11-2
size: many
J: TRBJ1-5
CDR3: CASSFPLGRGGQPQHF

V: TRBV19
size: few
J: TRBJ1-1
CDR3: CASSIFNGAEAFF

V: TRBV20-1
size: few
J: TRBJ2-7
CDR3: CSARGDHSGREQYF

V: TRBV12-3/TRBV12-4
size: few
J: TRBJ1-2
CDR3: CASSLAVLPNYGYTF

V: TRBV28
size: many
J: TRBJ2-7
CDR3: CASSSGGLGWDEQYF

V: TRBV30
size: many
J: TRBJ1-5
CDR3: CAWSVDHNSNQPQHF

V: TRBV9
size: NA
J: TRBJ2-3
CDR3: CASSVDGAGSTDTQYF

V: TRBV24-1
size: NA
J: TRBJ2-1
CDR3: CVTSDSGLVRDRNNEQFF

V: TRBV19
size: NA
J: TRBJ2-7
CDR3: CASSWTSGPYEQYF

V: TRBV5-1
size: many
J: TRBJ2-3
CDR3: CASSAGVADTQYF